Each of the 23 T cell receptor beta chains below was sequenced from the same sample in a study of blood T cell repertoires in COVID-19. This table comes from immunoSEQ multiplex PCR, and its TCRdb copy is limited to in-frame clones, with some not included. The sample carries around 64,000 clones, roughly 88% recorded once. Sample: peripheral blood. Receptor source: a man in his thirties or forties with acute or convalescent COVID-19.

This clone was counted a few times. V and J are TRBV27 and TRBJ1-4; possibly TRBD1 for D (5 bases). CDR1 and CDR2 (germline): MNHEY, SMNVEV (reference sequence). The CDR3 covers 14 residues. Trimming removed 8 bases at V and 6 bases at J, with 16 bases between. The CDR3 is CASAAWGGDEKLFF. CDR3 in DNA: TGTGCCAGCGCTGCTTGGGGCGGTGATGAAAAACTGTTTTTT.

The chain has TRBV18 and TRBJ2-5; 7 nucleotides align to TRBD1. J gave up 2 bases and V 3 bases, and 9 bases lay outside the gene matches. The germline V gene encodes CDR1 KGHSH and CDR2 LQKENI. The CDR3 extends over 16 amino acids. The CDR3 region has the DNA TGTGCCAGCTCACCGCCTCAACCGGGACAGCAAGAGACCCAGTACTTC. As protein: CASSPPQPGQQETQYF.

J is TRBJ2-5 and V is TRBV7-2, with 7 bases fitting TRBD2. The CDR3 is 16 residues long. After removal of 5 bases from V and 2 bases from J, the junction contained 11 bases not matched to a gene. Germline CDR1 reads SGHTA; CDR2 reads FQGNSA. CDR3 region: CASSPTLAESQETQYF. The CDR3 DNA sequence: TGTGCCAGCAGCCCCACCCTAGCGGAATCACAAGAGACCCAGTACTTC. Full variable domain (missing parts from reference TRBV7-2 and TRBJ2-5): GAGVSQSPSNKVTEKGKDVELRCDPISGHTALYWYRQSLGQGLEFLIYFQGNSAPDKSGLPSDRFSAERTGGSVSTLTIQRTQQEDSAVYLCASSPTLAESQETQYFGPGTRLLVL.

This chain's CDR3 is CASSYSTGLEQYV. The CDR3 nucleotides read TGTGCCAGCAGTTACTCTACAGGGCTCGAGCAGTACGTC. The J gene is TRBJ2-7, the V gene TRBV6-2 or TRBV6-3; perhaps TRBD1 as D (6 bases). Germline V gene data show CDR1 as MNHEY and CDR2 as SVGEGT. Trimming pared 0 bases from V and 6 bases from J, leaving 9 bases between. The CDR3 spans 13 residues.

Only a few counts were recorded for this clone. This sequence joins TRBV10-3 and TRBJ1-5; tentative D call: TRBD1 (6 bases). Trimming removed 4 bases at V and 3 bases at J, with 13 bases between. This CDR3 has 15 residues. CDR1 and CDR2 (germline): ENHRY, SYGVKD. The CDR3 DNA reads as TGTGCCATCAGTGGGGGGCAGGGAGACAATCAGCCCCAGCATTTT. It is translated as CAISGGQGDNQPQHF.

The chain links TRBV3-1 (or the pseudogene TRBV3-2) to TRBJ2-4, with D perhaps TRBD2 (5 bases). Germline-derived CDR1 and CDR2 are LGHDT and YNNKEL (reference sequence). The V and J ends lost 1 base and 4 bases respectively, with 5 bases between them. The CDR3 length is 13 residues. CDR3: CASSQGEKNIQYF. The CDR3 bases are TGTGCCAGCAGCCAAGGGGAGAAAAACATTCAGTACTTC.

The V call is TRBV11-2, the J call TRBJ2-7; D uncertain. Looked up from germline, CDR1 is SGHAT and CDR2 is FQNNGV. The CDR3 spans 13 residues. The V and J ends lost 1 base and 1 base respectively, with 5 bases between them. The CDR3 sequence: CASSLGRSYEQYF. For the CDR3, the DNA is TGTGCCAGCAGCTTAGGCAGATCCTACGAGCAGTACTTC. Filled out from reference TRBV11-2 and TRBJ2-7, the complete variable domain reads EAGVAQSPRYKIIEKRQSVAFWCNPISGHATLYWYQQILGQGPKLLIQFQNNGVVDDSQLPKDRFSAERLKGVDSTLKIQPAKLEDSAVYLCASSLGRSYEQYFGPGTRLTVT.

Here the CDR3 DNA reads TGTGCCAGCTCATTACGCTCGGACAGTATCTATGGCTACACCTTC. Residues: CASSLRSDSIYGYTF. The chain recombines TRBV18 with TRBJ1-2, with a weak D call TRBD1 (6 bases). V gave up 5 bases and J gave up 4 bases, with 17 bases separating them. CDR1 KGHSH and CDR2 LQKENI come from the germline V gene. This CDR3 is built from 15 residues.

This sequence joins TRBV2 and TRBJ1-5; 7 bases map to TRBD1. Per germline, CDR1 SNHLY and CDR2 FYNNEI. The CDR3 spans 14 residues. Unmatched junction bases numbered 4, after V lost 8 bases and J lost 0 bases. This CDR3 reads CASRQGYSNQPQHF. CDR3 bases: TGTGCCAGCCGACAGGGATATAGCAATCAGCCCCAGCATTTT.

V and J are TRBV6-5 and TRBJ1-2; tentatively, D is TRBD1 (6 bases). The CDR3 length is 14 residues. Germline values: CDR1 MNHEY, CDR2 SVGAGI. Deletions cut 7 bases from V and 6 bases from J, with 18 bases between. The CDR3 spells CASKNPGAGDGYTF. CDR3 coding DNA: TGTGCCAGCAAAAACCCCGGGGCAGGGGATGGCTACACCTTC.

CDR3 in DNA: TGTGCCAGCAGCCAAGGGGCCGTGGTCTACAATGAGCAGTTCTTC. Amino acid sequence: CASSQGAVVYNEQFF. This chain connects TRBV3-1 (or the pseudogene TRBV3-2) to TRBJ2-1, with D hard to call. CDR1 and CDR2 from the germline V gene are LGHDT and YNNKEL (reference sequence). Deletions cut 1 base from V and 3 bases from J, with 10 bases between. The CDR3 length is 15 residues.

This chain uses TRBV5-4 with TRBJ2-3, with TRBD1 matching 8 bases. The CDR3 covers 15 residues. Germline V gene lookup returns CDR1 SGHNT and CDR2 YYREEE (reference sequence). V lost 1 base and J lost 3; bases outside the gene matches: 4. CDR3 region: CASSLRQGFTDTQYF. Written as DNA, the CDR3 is TGTGCCAGCAGCTTGAGACAGGGGTTTACAGATACGCAGTATTTT.

The CDR3 spells CASSRDREVNGYTF. The CDR3, as DNA: TGCGCCAGCAGCCGGGACAGGGAGGTAAATGGCTACACCTTC. V is TRBV5-1 and J is TRBJ1-2, with TRBD1 matching 9 bases. Germline CDR1 is SGHRS and CDR2 is YFSETQ. V shed 4 bases and J 6 bases; nucleotides not matched to a gene: 7. The CDR3 is made up of 14 amino acids.

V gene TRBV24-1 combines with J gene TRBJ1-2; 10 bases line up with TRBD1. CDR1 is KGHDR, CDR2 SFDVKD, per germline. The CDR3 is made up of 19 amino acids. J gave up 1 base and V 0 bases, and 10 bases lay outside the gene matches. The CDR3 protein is CATSDLLGTGEFLNYGYTF. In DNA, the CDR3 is TGTGCCACCAGTGATTTGCTCGGGACAGGGGAGTTTCTTAACTATGGCTACACCTTC.

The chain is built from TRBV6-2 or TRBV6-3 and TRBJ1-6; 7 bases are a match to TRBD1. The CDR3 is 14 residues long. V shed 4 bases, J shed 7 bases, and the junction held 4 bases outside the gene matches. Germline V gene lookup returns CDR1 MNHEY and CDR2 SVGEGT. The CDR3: CASSWDSINSPLHF. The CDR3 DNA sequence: TGTGCCAGCAGTTGGGACAGTATCAATTCACCCCTCCACTTT.

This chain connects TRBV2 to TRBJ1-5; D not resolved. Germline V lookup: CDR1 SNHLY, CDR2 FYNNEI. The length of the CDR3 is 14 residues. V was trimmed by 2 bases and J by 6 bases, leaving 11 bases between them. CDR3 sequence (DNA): TGTGCCAGCAGTGAAATTGGTAGAGGTCAGCCCCAGCATTTT. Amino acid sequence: CASSEIGRGQPQHF.

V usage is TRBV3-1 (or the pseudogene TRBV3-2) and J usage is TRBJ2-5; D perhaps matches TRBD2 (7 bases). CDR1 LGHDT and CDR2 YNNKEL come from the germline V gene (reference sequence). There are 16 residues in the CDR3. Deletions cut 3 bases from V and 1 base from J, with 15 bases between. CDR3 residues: CASSHRGAARQETQYF. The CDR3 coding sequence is TGTGCCAGCAGCCACCGGGGGGCAGCCCGCCAAGAGACCCAGTACTTC.

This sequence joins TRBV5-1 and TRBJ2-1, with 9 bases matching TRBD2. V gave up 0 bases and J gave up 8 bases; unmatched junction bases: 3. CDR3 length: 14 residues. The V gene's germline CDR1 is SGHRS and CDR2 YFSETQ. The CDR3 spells CASSLELAGDEQFF. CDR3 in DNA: TGCGCCAGCAGCTTGGAATTAGCGGGAGATGAGCAGTTCTTC.

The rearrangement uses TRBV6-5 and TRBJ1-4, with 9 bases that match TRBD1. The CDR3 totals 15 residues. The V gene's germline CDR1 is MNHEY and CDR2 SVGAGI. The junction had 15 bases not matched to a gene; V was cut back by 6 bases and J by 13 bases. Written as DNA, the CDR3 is TGTGCCAGCAGACAACCGGGACAGGGTAAAAACGGACTGTTTTTT. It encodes CASRQPGQGKNGLFF.

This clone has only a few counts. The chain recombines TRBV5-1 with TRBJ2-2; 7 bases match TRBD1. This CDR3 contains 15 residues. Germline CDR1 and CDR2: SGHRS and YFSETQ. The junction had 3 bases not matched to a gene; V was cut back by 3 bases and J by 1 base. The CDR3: CASSYQGVNTGELFF. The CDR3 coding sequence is TGCGCCAGCAGCTACCAGGGGGTGAACACCGGGGAGCTGTTTTTT.

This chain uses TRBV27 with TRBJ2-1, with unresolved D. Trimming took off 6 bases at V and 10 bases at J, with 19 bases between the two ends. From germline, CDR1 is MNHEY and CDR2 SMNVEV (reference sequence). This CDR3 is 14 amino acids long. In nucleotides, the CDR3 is TGTGCCAGCAGCCCCCTAGACCGTGGGTGGGAGCAGTTCTTC. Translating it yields CASSPLDRGWEQFF.

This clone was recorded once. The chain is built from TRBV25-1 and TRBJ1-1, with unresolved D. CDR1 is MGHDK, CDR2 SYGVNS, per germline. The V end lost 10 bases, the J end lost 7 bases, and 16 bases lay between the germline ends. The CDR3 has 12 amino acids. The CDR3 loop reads CATSTRGREAFF. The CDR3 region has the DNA TGTGCCACTTCGACGCGGGGTCGTGAAGCTTTCTTT.

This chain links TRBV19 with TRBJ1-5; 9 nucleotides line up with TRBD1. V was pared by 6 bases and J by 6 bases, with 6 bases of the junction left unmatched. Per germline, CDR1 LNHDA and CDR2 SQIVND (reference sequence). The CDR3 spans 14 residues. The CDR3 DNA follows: TGTGCCAGTAGGACAGGGGGTACGATTCAGCCCCAGCATTTT. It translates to CASRTGGTIQPQHF.